This TCR beta chain was profiled in a study of blood T cell repertoires in COVID-19. Study as a whole: Samples came from the United States, Italy and Spain, spanning acute and convalescent COVID-19.

V shed 4 bases, J shed 9 bases, and the junction held 4 bases outside the gene matches. This CDR3 is 13 amino acids long. Germline V lookup: CDR1 SEHNR, CDR2 FQNEAQ (reference sequence). This study enrolled people aged about 18 to 100 from about two dozen US geographic areas. Donors of Cohort 3 who recovered were those that had two negative PCRs, clearance, or symptom resolution. Per the study methods: Reference gene primer amplification yielded estimated nucleated cell counts. TCRdb's copy holds only in-frame clones and misses some; the assay was immunoSEQ multiplex PCR. V and J calls and clone size are those listed in that table; D and trimming were worked out from the DNA. The sample holds a few hundred thousand clones, around 91% seen once.

This chain joins TRBV7-9 and TRBJ2-1; 9 bases are shared with TRBD1. Sequencing was performed on PBMCs or T cells enriched from blood (not recorded which). The sequence came from a young woman who had recovered from COVID-19. Written as DNA, the CDR3 is TGTGCCAGCAGCTGGACAGGGGTTACTGAGCAGTTCTTC. Translated, it gives CASSWTGVTEQFF.